This T cell receptor (beta chain) was sequenced in a study of regulatory T cells in long-lasting Graves disease. Study-wide points: TRBV28, TRBJ1-2 and TRBJ2-5 were segments that persistent disease favored.

Both iRepertoire HTBI primers and Arm-PCR of CDR3 regions were used to build the TCR beta libraries. TCRdb itself ran the multiplex PCR reads through MiXCR, one entry per CDR3 protein. The table lists 450,000 to 500,000 distinct CDR3 sequences, 15% to 20% of them singletons. In this sample, this clonotype turned up many times. Its matching antigen is unknown. This CDR3 is 14 amino acids long. V was clipped by 5 bases and J by 3 bases, with 14 bases between them. The V gene's germline CDR1 is MNHEY and CDR2 SMNVEV (reference sequence). As for time point: newly diagnosed GD, antithyroid drugs for less than 3 months. PBMCs provided the RNA from which the TCR library was made. These data are also associated with another study on T cells in Graves' hyperthyroidism and ophthalmopathy. As that study records: Blood also contained most expanded thyroid clonotypes above 0.001. Ophthalmopathy was told apart from stable hyperthyroidism by a 13 V-J model.

This material consisted of peripheral blood mononuclear cells (PBMCs), taken at new diagnosis, from a patient treated with antithyroid drugs. This receptor was identified in a man in his forties with Graves disease. The chain links TRBV27 to TRBJ2-7, with D possibly being TRBD2 (6 bases). The DNA of the CDR3 is TGTGCCAGCAGTCCGGGACTGACGGGCTACGAGCAGTACTTC. This sequence encodes CASSPGLTGYEQYF.